This T cell receptor (beta chain) was identified during a study of CD8 T cells in ankylosing spondylitis (TCRdb year 2017). Looking at the study overall: The study set out to find disease-linked TCR variants by profiling T cell receptor beta repertoires in ankylosing spondylitis patients and healthy donors. The full study cohort comprised some 27 ankylosing spondylitis patients and some 110 healthy donors. Peripheral blood samples were taken, and synovial fluid was additionally collected from ankylosing spondylitis patients.

Sequencing was performed on an Illumina HiSeq 2500. TCR beta libraries were prepared by quantitative 5'-RACE with molecular barcodes. The authors' pipeline ran thus. A new computational method based on a probabilistic model of VDJ rearrangement was used to identify disease-linked TCR variants. TCRdb took the public reads, trimmed them with fastp at Q25, ran MiXCR for clone calling and kept in-frame beta chains. Rows are combined by CDR3 protein, so each entry shows the most common genes and DNA. For this entry, the V and J calls and clone size follow TCRdb and not the study's own pipeline. This sample has approximately 240,000 distinct CDR3 sequences in its table, and 8% to 11% of those were observed once. The ten largest clones capture 2.6% of the sample. This clonotype was counted at least ten times. Its target antigen remains unknown. Base qualities are not at hand, and no much larger clone is one base apart.

CDR3 length: 12 amino acids, cysteine to phenylalanine. Only CDR3 DNA is held: 36 bases, read in frame from base 1. From the germline V gene (reference sequence), CDR1 is MNHEY and CDR2 is SMNVEV. Trimming takes 4 bases from V and 11 bases from J, and the germline ends sit 13 bases apart. The full study reports these points: Significant enrichment of the disease-linked clones was reported in matched synovial fluid samples from ankylosing spondylitis patients. Some motif variants were previously reported in synovial fluid and blood of reactive arthritis patients, suggesting common disease-initiation mechanisms. A TCR beta motif made up of about eight highly homologous amino acid variants appeared to be characteristic of blood from ankylosing spondylitis patients. The disease-linked clones showed a CD8+ phenotype and occurred at relatively low frequencies in peripheral blood.

The clonotype was recovered from a male donor with ankylosing spondylitis or in good health (not recorded which). The receptor chain draws on TRBV27 and TRBJ2-3, with the D gene call left open. Sequencing input: blood, either unsorted or a sorted T cell fraction (not recorded which). The CDR3 loop reads CASSSGFVKQYF. The bases are TGTGCCAGCAGTTCCGGGTTCGTAAAGCAGTATTTT.